Listed below are T cell receptor beta chains from one sample, sequenced in a study of OX40 agonist ivuxolimab in advanced cancers. Assay: immunoSEQ multiplex PCR; the TCRdb copy retains only in-frame clones and omits some. This sample has 15,000 to 20,000 clones, with less than 85% found just once. Sequenced material: CD4+ or CD8+ T cells sorted from blood, taken in a trial of the OX40 agonist ivuxolimab. These receptors all stem from an adult with an advanced solid tumor such as melanoma, head and neck, liver or kidney cancer. Each CDR3 is given with its conserved first and last residue. The D gene is left open where the match is weak. Size is omitted from some rows. Given values are once, few, many or a class for expanded clones.

TRBJ2-5	-	TRBV15	once	CATSPQAGIGTQYF	TGTGCCACCAGCCCCCAGGCAGGCATAGGGACCCAGTACTTC
TRBJ2-3	-	TRBV7-2	-	CASSSGPTDTQYF	TGTGCCAGCAGCTCCGGACCCACAGATACGCAGTATTTT
TRBJ1-1	-	TRBV11-1	-	CASSLGTGWTEAFF	TGTGCCAGCAGCTTAGGTACGGGGTGGACTGAAGCTTTCTTT
TRBJ1-1	-	TRBV6-6	-	CASSFGGVANTEAFF	TGTGCCAGCAGTTTTGGAGGGGTTGCGAACACTGAAGCTTTCTTT
TRBJ2-5	-	TRBV7-9	once	CASSSPDRQETQYF	TGTGCCAGCAGCTCCCCGGACCGTCAAGAGACCCAGTACTTC
TRBJ1-5	-	TRBV5-1	medium-sized	CASSVYFGGNQPQHF	TGTGCCAGCAGCGTCTATTTTGGCGGCAATCAGCCCCAGCATTTT
TRBJ1-6	-	TRBV7-9	-	CASSPPLPPVGSLHF	TGTGCCAGCAGCCCCCCCCTCCCCCCCGTAGGATCCCTCCACTTT
TRBJ1-4	-	TRBV5-6	-	CASSLGGINGGKLFF	TGTGCCAGCAGCTTGGGCGGGATTAATGGTGGAAAACTGTTTTTT
TRBJ2-1	-	TRBV4-3	-	CASSQWRTENNEQFF	TGCGCCAGCAGCCAATGGAGGACGGAGAACAATGAGCAGTTCTTC
TRBJ1-2	-	TRBV7-8	-	CASSLAGADPEGYGYTF	TGTGCCAGCAGCTTAGCGGGGGCGGACCCCGAGGGATATGGCTACACCTTC
TRBJ2-1	TRBD1	TRBV9	once	CASSVDSGTGGNEQFF	TGTGCCAGCAGCGTAGACTCCGGGACAGGAGGGAATGAGCAGTTCTTC
TRBJ1-2	-	TRBV27	-	CASSFDRGEDGYTF	TGTGCCAGCAGTTTCGACCGGGGGGAGGATGGCTACACCTTC
TRBJ1-5	-	TRBV6-1	-	CASSEAQWEGQPQHF	TGTGCCAGCAGTGAAGCGCAATGGGAAGGTCAGCCCCAGCATTTT
TRBJ2-7	-	TRBV11-2	-	CASSLFDRAYEQYF	TGTGCCAGTAGCCTTTTCGACAGAGCCTACGAGCAGTACTTC
TRBJ2-3	TRBD1	TRBV29-1	-	CSVETGTGGADTQYF	TGCAGCGTTGAGACCGGGACAGGGGGCGCAGATACGCAGTATTTT
TRBJ2-6	TRBD1	TRBV28	-	CASSLWGTGLGNSGANVLTF	TGTGCCAGCAGTTTATGGGGGACAGGCCTAGGGAACTCTGGGGCCAACGTCCTGACTTTC
TRBJ2-7	TRBD2	TRBV7-9	-	CASSFNTGTSEQYF	TGTGCCAGCAGCTTTAATACTGGGACTAGCGAGCAGTACTTC
TRBJ2-1	-	TRBV2	-	CASSDFGADEQFF	TGTGCCAGCAGTGACTTCGGTGCAGACGAGCAGTTCTTC
TRBJ1-5	TRBD1	TRBV5-1	few	CASSRTTGGRNQPQHF	TGCGCCAGCAGCCGAACGACAGGGGGTCGCAATCAGCCCCAGCATTTT
TRBJ2-1	-	TRBV4-2	-	CASSPLRGGSEQFF	TGTGCCAGCAGCCCCCTACGGGGTGGCAGTGAGCAGTTCTTC
TRBJ2-3	-	TRBV7-3	few	CASSGVTDTQYF	TGTGCCAGCAGCGGAGTAACAGATACGCAGTATTTT
TRBJ1-5	-	TRBV29-1	few	CSVAVDGGQPQHF	TGCAGCGTTGCGGTGGACGGGGGGCAGCCCCAGCATTTT
TRBJ1-1	-	TRBV7-2	-	CASRHRDTEAFF	TGTGCCAGCAGACACAGGGACACTGAAGCTTTCTTT
TRBJ2-6	-	TRBV6-6	-	CASSYGLSGANVLTF	TGTGCCAGCAGTTACGGCCTCTCTGGGGCCAACGTCCTGACTTTC
TRBJ2-7	-	TRBV5-5	-	CASSSRGKRDEQYF	TGTGCCAGCAGCTCAAGGGGAAAACGGGACGAGCAGTACTTC